This TCR beta chain is from a study of vaccination effects on CD4 cells after COVID-19. Whole-study results and caveats: Only a few convalescent patients and no early post-infection timepoints featured in the study. Among infection- and vaccine-induced clones, marked clonal contraction occurred late after vaccination.

Profiling relied on immunoSEQ multiplex PCR, and the TCRdb table lists in-frame clones only, not all of them. The data contain more than 35,000 clones, about 60% of them singletons. Germline V gives CDR1 LGHDT, CDR2 YNNKEL (reference sequence). The CDR3 loop spans 17 amino acids. The V segment lost 4 bases and the J segment 7 bases; nucleotides outside the gene matches: 15. Only a few counts were recorded for this clone. No antigen is known for it. Pools of viral peptides were used by the ViraFEST assay to expand antigen-specific CD4+ T cells ahead of sequencing. Subsequent to approximately 9 days of culture, CD4+ T cells were isolated. Nucleocapsid antibodies stayed negative before and after vaccination, showing no earlier SARS-CoV-2 infection. Researchers reported culturing approximately 2.2 million PBMC in each well, adding around 10 IU/ml IL-2 and roughly 10 ug/ml peptides. Researchers swapped half the medium for IL-2 medium on both days 3 and 7.

The receptor was derived from a human donor who received a COVID-19 vaccine. V gene TRBV3-1 (or the pseudogene TRBV3-2) combines with J gene TRBJ2-5; TRBD2 matches at 10 bases. Source: CD4+ T cells from PBMCs cultured with HCoV-OC43 spike peptides, taken before COVID-19 vaccination. Sample subset: HCoV-OC43 spike overlapping peptide pool stimulation. Here the CDR3 reads CASSPRGSGRFDGTQYF. CDR3 in DNA: TGTGCCAGCAGCCCCCGGGGTAGCGGGAGGTTTGATGGGACCCAGTACTTC.